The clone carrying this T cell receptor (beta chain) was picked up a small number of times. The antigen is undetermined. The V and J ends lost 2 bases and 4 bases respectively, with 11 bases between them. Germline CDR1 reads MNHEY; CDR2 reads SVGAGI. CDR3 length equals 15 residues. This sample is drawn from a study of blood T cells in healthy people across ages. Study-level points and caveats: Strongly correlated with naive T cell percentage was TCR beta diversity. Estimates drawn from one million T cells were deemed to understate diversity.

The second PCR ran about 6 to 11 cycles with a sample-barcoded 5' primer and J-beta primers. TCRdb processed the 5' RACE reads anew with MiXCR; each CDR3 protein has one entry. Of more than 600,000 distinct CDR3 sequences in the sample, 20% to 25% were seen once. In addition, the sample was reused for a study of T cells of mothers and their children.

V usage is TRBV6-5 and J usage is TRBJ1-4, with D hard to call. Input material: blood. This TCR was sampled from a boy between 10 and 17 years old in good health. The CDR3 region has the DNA TGTGCCAGCAGTTACCTTGGAGGCATTAATGAAAAACTGTTTTTT. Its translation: CASSYLGGINEKLFF.